The rows below give T cell receptor beta chains drawn from one sample of a study of cytomegalovirus exposure and HLA in healthy donors. TCRdb's copy holds only in-frame clones and misses some; the assay was immunoSEQ multiplex PCR. The sample comprises around 170,000 clones, about 84% of which are singletons, and approximately 3.9% rests with the top ten. The source material was PBMCs. The receptor source for this set is a man between 45 and 60 years old in good health and CMV-seronegative. Both conserved end residues are part of each CDR3. A D gene is named only where the DNA matches it firmly.

J gene,D gene,V gene,CDR3 DNA,CDR3 protein
TRBJ2-2,TRBD1,TRBV4-3,TGCGCCAGCAGCCAAGATTTGGGACAGCTCAACACCGGGGAGCTGTTTTTT,CASSQDLGQLNTGELFF
TRBJ1-5,NA,TRBV5-1,TGCGCCAGCAGCTTGGTTTTCAGGGGCCTAAAACATCAGCCCCAGCATTTT,CASSLVFRGLKHQPQHF
TRBJ1-1,TRBD1,TRBV9,TGTGCCAGCAGCGACGACAGGGCGAACACTGAAGCTTTCTTT,CASSDDRANTEAFF
TRBJ2-7,NA,TRBV28,TGTGCCAGCAGTTTATGGGGCCCCGGCATATCCTACGAGCAGTACTTC,CASSLWGPGISYEQYF
TRBJ2-5,NA,TRBV7-2,TGTGCCAGCAGCTCCGGGATAAAAGAGACCCAGTACTTC,CASSSGIKETQYF
TRBJ1-3,TRBD1,TRBV15,TGTGCCACCAGCAGAGACAGGGGGCCCGGAAACACCATATATTTT,CATSRDRGPGNTIYF
TRBJ2-7,TRBD1,TRBV2,TGTGCCAGCAGGGGACAGGGGGGGGAATATAATCTGCGGTACTTC,CASRGQGGEYNLRYF
TRBJ2-1,NA,TRBV5-1,TGCGCCAGCAGCTTGGACCCGCCGAGGCAGTTCTTC,CASSLDPPRQFF
TRBJ1-5,NA,TRBV19,TGTGCCAGTAGTTTCGCGAGGGGGTTAGCGCCCAATCAGCCCCAGCATTTT,CASSFARGLAPNQPQHF
TRBJ2-1,NA,TRBV25-1,TGTGCCAGCAGCAGGGGAAATGAGCAGTTCTTC,CASSRGNEQFF
TRBJ1-3,NA,TRBV10-3,TGTGCCATCAGTGTCGGACGCCCGGGGGGCTTAGACACCATATATTTT,CAISVGRPGGLDTIYF
TRBJ2-3,NA,TRBV12-5,TGTGCTAGTGGTTTGGTGAATAGCGGTTACACAGATACGCAGTATTTT,CASGLVNSGYTDTQYF
TRBJ1-5,NA,TRBV19,TGTGCCAGTAGCCCCATGACAGGCTCCGATCAGCCCCAGCATTTT,CASSPMTGSDQPQHF
TRBJ2-3,NA,TRBV7-9,TGTGCCAGCAGCTCGGGCAGGGTCACAGATACGCAGTATTTT,CASSSGRVTDTQYF
TRBJ1-3,NA,TRBV14,TGTGCCAGCAGCCTAGAGACAGGAAGAAACACCATATATTTT,CASSLETGRNTIYF